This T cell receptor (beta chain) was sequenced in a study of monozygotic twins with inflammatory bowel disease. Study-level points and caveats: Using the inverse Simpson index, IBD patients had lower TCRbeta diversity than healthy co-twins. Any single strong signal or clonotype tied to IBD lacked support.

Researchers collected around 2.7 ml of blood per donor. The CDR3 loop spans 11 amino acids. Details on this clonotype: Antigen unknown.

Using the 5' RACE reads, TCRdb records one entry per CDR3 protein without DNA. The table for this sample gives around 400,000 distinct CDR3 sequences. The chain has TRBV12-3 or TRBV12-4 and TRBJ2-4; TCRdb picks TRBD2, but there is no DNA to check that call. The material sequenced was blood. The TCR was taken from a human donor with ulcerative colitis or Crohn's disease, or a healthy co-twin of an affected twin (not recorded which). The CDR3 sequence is CASSSYGTSHF.